One sample yielded the 25 T cell receptor beta chains listed below, sequenced in a study of cytomegalovirus exposure and HLA in healthy donors (dated by TCRdb to the late 2010s). The library was prepared using the immunoSEQ multiplex PCR assay. A mixture of 60 forward primers for TCR Vbeta segments and 13 reverse primers for TCR Jbeta segments was used in the multiplex PCR. TCRdb limited this immuneACCESS table to in-frame rearrangements with V and J called. A share of clones is missing; checked studies link under half to unresolved V genes, and the rest is unexplained. Within this sample are some 150,000 clones, with roughly 77% of them counted one time only. Roughly 8% of the sample is taken by the ten largest. The sample consisted of PBMCs. Receptors were obtained from a man aged 25-45 years in good health and CMV-seropositive.

The genes are TRBV19 and TRBJ2-5; D unclear. The CDR3 is 12 amino acids. With 5 bases removed from V and 5 bases from J, the gap between germline ends came to 9 bases. Germline V lookup: CDR1 LNHDA, CDR2 SQIVND (reference sequence). The DNA for the CDR3 is TGTGCCAGTAGTCCTTTACGGGAGACCCAGTACTTC. Translated: CASSPLRETQYF.

This chain connects TRBV18 to TRBJ1-1, with 10 bases that match TRBD1. The CDR3 sequence is 17 residues long. The germline V gene has CDR1 KGHSH and CDR2 LQKENI. V trimming: 3 bases; J trimming: 2 bases; junction bases outside the gene matches: 9. The CDR3 nucleotides read TGTGCCAGCTCACCGGTAGACAGGGGGCTTATTAACACTGAAGCTTTCTTT. This encodes CASSPVDRGLINTEAFF.

V is TRBV11-2 and J is TRBJ2-7; perhaps TRBD1 as D (6 bases). CDR3 size: 17 residues. CDR1 is SGHAT, CDR2 FQNNGV, per germline. Between the trimmed V and J ends, which lost 1 base and 4 bases, there was a span of 20 bases. The CDR3 sequence is CASSLGNMRQAPYEQYF. The CDR3 bases are TGTGCCAGCAGCTTAGGGAACATGCGACAGGCCCCGTACGAGCAGTACTTC.

The chain links TRBV10-3 to TRBJ2-1; 14 bases fit TRBD2. In germline, CDR1 is ENHRY, CDR2 SYGVKD. The CDR3 runs 16 residues. Unmatched junction bases numbered 5, after V lost 5 bases and J lost 5 bases. This CDR3 is CAISQGTSGSNNEQFF. CDR3 sequence (DNA): TGTGCCATCAGTCAAGGGACTAGCGGGAGTAACAATGAGCAGTTCTTC.

This chain links TRBV5-1 with TRBJ1-1; 7 positions match TRBD1. The CDR3 runs 17 residues. The V and J ends lost 0 bases and 1 base, in that order; junction bases with no gene match: 9. CDR1 is SGHRS and CDR2 is YFSETQ in the germline V gene. This CDR3 reads CASSLVQGGRGNTEAFF. Written as DNA, the CDR3 is TGCGCCAGCAGCTTGGTTCAGGGGGGCAGGGGGAACACTGAAGCTTTCTTT.

V and J are TRBV19 and TRBJ2-7; 8 positions agree with TRBD1. CDR1 is LNHDA and CDR2 is SQIVND in the germline V gene (reference sequence). The V gene end was trimmed by 4 bases and the J gene end by 3 bases; junction bases not matched to a gene: 8. This CDR3 is 15 amino acids long. CDR3 in amino acids: CASSKPTGAGYEQYF. CDR3 DNA: TGTGCCAGTAGTAAACCGACAGGGGCTGGCTACGAGCAGTACTTC.

The chain links TRBV29-1 to TRBJ2-1; the D gene is possibly TRBD1 (6 bases). This CDR3 contains 12 residues. Germline V CDR1 and CDR2: SQVTM, ANQGSEA. V gave up 3 bases and J gave up 9 bases, with 12 bases separating them. CDR3 nucleotide sequence: TGCAGCGTTGAGGGACAATACGCTGAGCAGTTCTTC. The encoded protein is CSVEGQYAEQFF.

The V call is TRBV10-2, the J call TRBJ2-3; D may be TRBD2 (5 bases). The CDR3 extends over 12 amino acids. V gave up 9 bases and J gave up 2 bases, with 9 bases separating them. Per germline, CDR1 WSHSY and CDR2 SAAADI. The CDR3 DNA sequence: TGCGCCAGTAGGACTGACACAGATACGCAGTATTTT. Amino acid sequence: CASRTDTDTQYF.

This clone came up a few times. The genes are TRBV30 and TRBJ2-5; D gene ambiguous. The germline CDR1 and CDR2 sequences are GTSNPN and SVGIG (reference sequence). The V and J ends lost 2 bases and 5 bases respectively, with 12 bases between them. CDR3 length: 13 residues. DNA for the CDR3: TGTGCCTGGAGTCAGGATTCCTCTGAGACCCAGTACTTC. This sequence encodes CAWSQDSSETQYF.

The chain joins TRBV6-1 to TRBJ1-1; 10 nucleotides align to TRBD1. The V gene's germline CDR1 is MNHNS and CDR2 SASEGT. This CDR3 contains 14 residues. V shed 1 base, J shed 11 bases, and the junction held 7 bases outside the gene matches. The CDR3 nucleotides read TGTGCCAGCAGTGAAGGGCCGGGACAGGGGCGCGCTTTCTTT. It translates to CASSEGPGQGRAFF.

The V gene is TRBV5-4, the J gene TRBJ2-7, with a tentative D call TRBD2 (6 bases). Between the trimmed V and J ends, which lost 4 bases and 0 bases, there was a span of 17 bases. The germline CDR1 and CDR2 sequences are SGHNT and YYREEE (reference sequence). The CDR3 contains 16 residues. This chain's CDR3 is CASSPGVIPPSYEQYF. CDR3 DNA sequence: TGTGCCAGCAGCCCGGGGGTCATTCCGCCCTCCTACGAGCAGTACTTC. Supplemented by reference TRBV5-4 and TRBJ2-7, the full variable domain reads ETGVTQSPTHLIKTRGQQVTLRCSSQSGHNTVSWYQQALGQGPQFIFQYYREEENGRGNFPPRFSGLQFPNYSSELNVNALELDDSALYLCASSPGVIPPSYEQYFGPGTRLTVT.

The J gene is TRBJ1-2, the V gene TRBV19; 9 bases match TRBD1. The CDR3 contains 15 residues. Per germline, CDR1 LNHDA and CDR2 SQIVND (reference sequence). Trimming removed 3 bases from V and 8 bases from J; junction bases left unmatched: 10. The CDR3 bases are TGTGCCAGTAGTATGCGGGACAGGGAATCGGGAGGCTACACCTTC. Translating it yields CASSMRDRESGGYTF.

About this clone itself: Sequence at one end of the junction differs from germline and may be a read error. The CDR3 sequence is CASSQDGGVHF. The CDR3, as DNA: TGTGCCAGCAGCCAAGATGGGGGGGTACACTTC. The rearrangement joins TRBV4-2 to TRBJ1-2, with D tentatively TRBD1 (5 bases). The CDR3 covers 11 residues. Germline CDR1 LGHNA, CDR2 YNFKEQ.

This chain links TRBV5-4 with TRBJ2-3, with 12 bases identical to TRBD2. V lost 4 bases, J lost 0 bases, and 6 bases stayed unmatched. Germline V gives CDR1 SGHNT, CDR2 YYREEE (reference sequence). The CDR3 loop spans 17 amino acids. CDR3 loop: CASSRRTSGASTDTQYF. In DNA form, the CDR3 reads TGTGCCAGCAGCCGCCGGACTAGCGGGGCTAGCACAGATACGCAGTATTTT.

This clone was seen only a few times. Within the sample, other DNA sequences also encode this same CDR3. The V call is TRBV7-2, the J call TRBJ2-5; 10 nucleotides agree with TRBD2. Trimming cost V 3 bases and J 5 bases; bases outside gene matches: 9. This CDR3 has 16 residues. Germline V gene data show CDR1 as SGHTA and CDR2 as FQGNSA. The CDR3 DNA reads as TGTGCCAGCAGCTTCCTTAGCGGGGGGCGGGGGGAGACCCAGTACTTC. Translating it yields CASSFLSGGRGETQYF.

V is TRBV6-6 and J is TRBJ1-2; D is perhaps TRBD1 (6 bases). Germline V CDR1 and CDR2: MNHNY, SVGAGI (reference sequence). Trimming stripped 7 bases from V and 5 bases from J, with 14 bases between. This CDR3 region has 13 residues. The CDR3 protein is CASNSRGGYGYTF. The CDR3 nucleotides are TGTGCCAGCAATTCTAGGGGGGGTTATGGCTACACCTTC.

The V and J genes are TRBV27 and TRBJ2-3; 12 nucleotides match TRBD2. This CDR3 comprises 15 residues. The germline gives CDR1 MNHEY, CDR2 SMNVEV (reference sequence). V trimming: 7 bases; J trimming: 2 bases; junction bases outside the gene matches: 4. The CDR3 coding sequence is TGTGCCAGCATTCGGACTAGCGGGATCACAGATACGCAGTATTTT. Its protein is CASIRTSGITDTQYF.

The chain carries TRBV28 and TRBJ1-5; 10 bases map to TRBD1. Germline values: CDR1 MDHEN, CDR2 SYDVKM. The trim removed 7 bases at V and 6 bases at J, leaving 6 bases unmatched. The CDR3 sequence is 14 residues long. The CDR3 DNA reads as TGTGCCAGCACCCGGACAGGGGGTACTCAGCCCCAGCATTTT. It encodes CASTRTGGTQPQHF.

This clone occurred a few times. The chain combines TRBV29-1 with TRBJ1-1, with a tentative D call TRBD1 (5 bases). CDR1 is SQVTM and CDR2 is ANQGSEA in the germline V gene. The CDR3 totals 12 residues. Trimming shortened V by 4 bases and J by 2 bases, and 8 bases separated the two germline ends. DNA of the CDR3: TGCAGCGTTGGGGGACTTAACACTGAAGCTTTCTTT. Translating it yields CSVGGLNTEAFF.

The chain employs TRBV7-9 and TRBJ2-1; 9 bases fit TRBD2. CDR3 length equals 17 residues. After removal of 3 bases from V and 5 bases from J, the junction contained 11 bases not matched to a gene. Germline V lookup: CDR1 SEHNR, CDR2 FQNEAQ (reference sequence). The CDR3 reads CASSFHERLAADNEQFF. In nucleotides, the CDR3 is TGTGCCAGCAGCTTTCACGAAAGACTAGCGGCCGACAATGAGCAGTTCTTC.

The chain combines TRBV27 with TRBJ2-7, with TRBD1 matching over 7 bases. Germline V lookup: CDR1 MNHEY, CDR2 SMNVEV (reference sequence). V lost 8 bases to trimming and J lost 4 bases; unmatched junction nucleotides: 14. The CDR3 is made up of 15 amino acids. The CDR3 DNA is TGTGCCAGCTCCCTATCAACAGACAGGGTATACGAGCAGTACTTC. It yields the protein CASSLSTDRVYEQYF.

The rearrangement links TRBV5-8 to TRBJ2-2; D is unclear. The V end was cut by 4 bases, the J end by 6 bases, with 4 bases between. CDR3 size: 11 residues. The germline V gene has CDR1 SGHTS and CDR2 YDEGEE. CDR3 sequence (DNA): TGTGCCAGCAGCCTCTCCGGGGAGCTGTTTTTT. The encoded protein is CASSLSGELFF.

Concerning this clone: The same CDR3 can be traced to other DNA sequences in this sample. This rearrangement joins TRBV18 to TRBJ1-5; TRBD1 aligns across 7 bases. Germline values: CDR1 KGHSH, CDR2 LQKENI. V shed 6 bases, J shed 6 bases, and the junction held 5 bases outside the gene matches. The length of the CDR3 is 13 residues. The CDR3 sequence is CASSPDRSQPQHF. CDR3 in DNA: TGTGCCAGCTCCCCGGACAGGAGTCAGCCCCAGCATTTT.

V is TRBV7-9 and J is TRBJ1-2; the D is unclear. The CDR3 spans 12 residues. V lost 5 bases to trimming and J lost 5 bases, with 9 bases between them. Germline assignment: CDR1 SEHNR and CDR2 FQNEAQ (reference sequence). CDR3 protein: CASSRSVYGYTF. The CDR3 DNA follows: TGTGCCAGCAGCCGGTCGGTGTATGGCTACACCTTC.

The V and J genes are TRBV19 and TRBJ1-5, with D hard to call. V shed 6 bases and J shed 2 bases, with 5 bases lying between them. Per the germline V gene, CDR1 is LNHDA and CDR2 is SQIVND (reference sequence). The CDR3 consists of 12 residues. CDR3 coding DNA: TGTGCCAGTAGCCTCGGCAATCAGCCCCAGCATTTT. This translates into CASSLGNQPQHF. The full variable domain, rest sourced from reference TRBV19 and TRBJ1-5, is DGGITQSPKYLFRKEGQNVTLSCEQNLNHDAMYWYRQDPGQGLRLIYYSQIVNDFQKGDIAEGYSVSREKKESFPLTVTSAQKNPTAFYLCASSLGNQPQHFGDGTRLSIL.